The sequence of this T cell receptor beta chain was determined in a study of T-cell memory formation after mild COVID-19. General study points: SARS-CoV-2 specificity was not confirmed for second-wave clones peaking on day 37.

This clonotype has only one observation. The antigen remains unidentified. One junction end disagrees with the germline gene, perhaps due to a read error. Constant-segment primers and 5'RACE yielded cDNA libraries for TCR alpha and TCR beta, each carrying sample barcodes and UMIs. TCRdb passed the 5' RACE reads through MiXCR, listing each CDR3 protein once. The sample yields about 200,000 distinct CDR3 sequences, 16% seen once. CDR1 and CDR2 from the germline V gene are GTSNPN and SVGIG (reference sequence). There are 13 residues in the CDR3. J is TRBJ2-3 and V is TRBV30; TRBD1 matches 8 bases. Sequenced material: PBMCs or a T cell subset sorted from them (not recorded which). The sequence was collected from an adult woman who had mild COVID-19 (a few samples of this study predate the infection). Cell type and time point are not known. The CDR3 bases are TGTTCCTGGAGCAGGGGGCTAGGGGATACGCAGTATTTT. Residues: CSWSRGLGDTQYF.